The TCR beta chain under discussion was sequenced for a study of T cell clones after liver transplantation. Study-wide background: TCRbeta sequencing after a pre-transplant mixed lymphocyte reaction identified graft-donor-reactive clones, later tracked in post-transplant blood. Graft-donor-reactive sequences were compared with third-party-reactive TCRbeta sequences from pre-transplant mixed lymphocyte reactions.

Repertoires were generated with immunoSEQ multiplex PCR, while TCRdb's copy carries only in-frame clones and drops some. The sample lists tens of thousands of clones, 83% seen once, with 2.8% in the top ten. Germline loops: CDR1 MDHEN, CDR2 SYDVKM. This CDR3 contains 16 residues. J gave up 7 bases and V 5 bases, and 13 bases lay outside the gene matches. The sample consisted of CD4+ T cells from blood, taken at the 22-month timepoint. The chain employs TRBV28 and TRBJ2-1, with TRBD2 matching over 8 bases. This sequence was found in a human patient who received a liver transplant. Part of the T cells may come from the graft donor. The CDR3 nucleotides read TGTGCCAGCAGTCTACAAGCGGGAGTGTCGTTAAATGAGCAGTTCTTC. Its translation: CASSLQAGVSLNEQFF.